The entry below describes one T cell receptor beta chain. The antigen is not known. From germline, CDR1 is SGDLS and CDR2 YYNGEE. V shed 0 bases and J 7 bases; nucleotides not matched to a gene: 13. The CDR3 has 17 residues. After constant-region reverse-primer amplification, full-length variable regions underwent semi-nested PCR with Nested Universal Primer A. One entry per CDR3 protein, called by TCRdb with MiXCR from the 5' RACE reads. The sample consists of tens of thousands of distinct CDR3 sequences, more than 25% of them appearing once. CD25-based Treg depletion was applied to purified naive CD4+ T cells. Study outcomes and limitations: Tumor Treg TCRs overlapped most with tumor naive CD4+ cells. In terms of TCR gene usage, tumor memory CD4+ T cells clustered together with blood and lymph node memory CD4+ cells, as well as with lymph node naive CD4+ cells.

This receptor was taken from a female donor with breast cancer. This chain links TRBV9 with TRBJ2-1; 7 bases line up with TRBD1. Sample: naive CD4+ T cells sorted from blood. Subset meaning: naive CD4+ T cells, CD4+CD45RA+CD25-. This CDR3 is CASSVGRTGGMWNEQFF. In DNA form, the CDR3 reads TGTGCCAGCAGCGTAGGGAGGACAGGTGGTATGTGGAATGAGCAGTTCTTC.